This T cell receptor (beta chain) was recorded in a study of OX40 agonist ivuxolimab in advanced cancers. Findings of the study overall: The study found among the lowest clonal expansion in partial responders at 0.1-3.0 mg/kg. Antigens targeted by the expanded peripheral T cells were not determined.

Trimming took 3 bases from V and 5 from J, leaving 14 bases between them. This CDR3 spans 15 amino acids. CDR1 and CDR2 (germline): SEHNR, FQNEAQ (reference sequence). Notes on this clone: Its antigen is not identified.

The data were produced by immunoSEQ multiplex PCR, yet TCRdb's version contains in-frame clones alone and is incomplete. The repertoire holds 68,000 or so clones, with around four fifths as singletons. Sequencing was performed on CD4+ or CD8+ T cells sorted from blood, taken in a trial of the OX40 agonist ivuxolimab. This clonotype was obtained from an adult with an advanced solid tumor such as melanoma, head and neck, liver or kidney cancer. J is TRBJ1-3 and V is TRBV7-9; the D gene is possibly TRBD1 (5 bases). CDR3 sequence reads: CASSFFEGARNTIYF. CDR3 bases: TGTGCCAGCAGCTTCTTTGAAGGGGCAAGAAACACCATATATTTT.